What follows is one T cell receptor beta chain and its context. Its antigen remains unidentified. Base qualities are missing; no much larger clone stands one base away. The time point label for this specimen denotes: about 28 days (+/-7) after the second vaccine dose. AZD1222 recipients whose second dose came at about 4 weeks and those whose second dose came at about 12 weeks were combined into one group, since spike-specific TCR depth and breadth did not differ between the two schedules. Vaccinee samples were obtained from the UK trials COV001 and COV002, which included a single-blind randomized controlled phase 2/3 trial of AZD1222 (ChAdOx1 nCoV-19) in healthy adults. Trial participant PBMC samples were collected at day 0 and day 28 after the second dose for TCRbeta chain sequencing. These data come from a study of T cell responses to AZD1222 COVID-19 vaccine (dated by TCRdb to the early 2020s). For the wider study: TCR sequencing was performed for approximately 240 trial participants, of whom roughly 200 were given two doses of AZD1222 and approximately 25 were given two doses of MenACWY control vaccine. Trial participants were enrolled into age subgroups of 18-55, 56-69 and 70-plus years, which contained about 150, 27 and 61 TCR-sequenced participants, respectively. Points the paper makes about the study in general: The 56-69-year group was small, and its depth increase did not reach significance, likely because of low power. Participants were mostly white British, with more females than males. The authors suggested clonal diversity may have been underestimated. After two AZD1222 doses, spike-specific TCR breadth and depth were significantly higher than at day 0 and than in MenACWY recipients. CD4 TCRs associated with the vaccine covered the entire spike protein, and the dominant responses were in regions 160-218 and 743-854. Epitopes outside the regions mutated in the B.1.351 and B.1.1.7 variants were reportedly recognized by nearly half of the unique spike-specific TCRs. Conclusions about previously exposed vaccinees are limited, since just six AZD1222 recipients were seropositive for SARS-CoV-2 at baseline. Because no day 14 peak-response samples were available, the repertoires could be characterized only after the peak T cell response.

The CDR3 regions of human TCRbeta chains were subjected to immunosequencing. As for the original processing: TCRs in the repertoires were compared against a reference library of SARS-CoV-2-specific TCRs that had been generated with the MIRA antigen-specificity platform. Breadth was defined as the fraction of unique TCRs that were SARS-CoV-2-associated. Depth was defined as the fraction of total T cells that were SARS-CoV-2-associated. Using the MIRA data, each spike-specific TCR was assigned both to the spike region to which the TCR was reactive and to a CD4 or CD8 class. Log10-transformed breadth and depth values were compared by one-way ANOVA with Sidak's multiple comparisons tests. Drawn from immuneACCESS, this table holds only the in-frame rearrangements with V and J called that TCRdb kept. Clones are partly lost; checked studies trace under half to an unresolved V gene and leave the rest unexplained. From that table come the V and J calls and clone size; the DNA was used to work out D and trimming. The sample includes 95,000 to 100,000 clones, with approximately 84% observed a single time. In total, the top ten clones hold approximately 15% of the sample.

The germline V gene specifies MNHNS as CDR1 and SASEGT as CDR2. The CDR3 numbers 15 residues from cysteine through phenylalanine. Of the read, only the CDR3 DNA is kept; its 45 bases are in frame from base 1. Trimming costs V 0 bases and J 3 bases, and their ends lie 9 bases apart. The TCR comes from an adult who received the AZD1222 COVID-19 vaccine. The chain is assembled from TRBV6-1 and TRBJ1-3, with a weak D call of TRBD1 (5 bases match). The input for sequencing was peripheral blood, taken 28 days after the second AZD1222 dose. Here is the DNA: TGTGCCAGCAGTGAAGCGGTAGGGGTTGGAAACACCATATATTTT. The encoded protein is CASSEAVGVGNTIYF.